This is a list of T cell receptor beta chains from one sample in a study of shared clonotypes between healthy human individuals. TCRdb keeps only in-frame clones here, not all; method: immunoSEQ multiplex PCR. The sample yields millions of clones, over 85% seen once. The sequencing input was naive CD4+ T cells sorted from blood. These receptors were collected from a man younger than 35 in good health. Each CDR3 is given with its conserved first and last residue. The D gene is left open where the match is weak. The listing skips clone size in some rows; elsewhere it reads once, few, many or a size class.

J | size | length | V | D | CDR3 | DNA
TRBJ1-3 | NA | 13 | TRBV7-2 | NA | CASSDQVPDTIYF | TGTGCCAGCAGCGATCAGGTCCCTGACACCATATATTTT
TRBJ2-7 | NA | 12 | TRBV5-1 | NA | CASSSHSYEQYF | TGCGCCAGCAGCTCCCATAGCTACGAGCAGTACTTC
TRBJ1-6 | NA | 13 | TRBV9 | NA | CASSVGQNSPLHF | TGTGCCAGCAGCGTGGGACAAAATTCACCCCTCCACTTT
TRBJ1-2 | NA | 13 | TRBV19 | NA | CASSIARSYGYTF | TGTGCCAGTAGTATAGCACGGTCCTATGGCTACACCTTC
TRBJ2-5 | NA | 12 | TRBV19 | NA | CASSRQQETQYF | TGTGCCAGTAGTCGACAGCAAGAGACCCAGTACTTC
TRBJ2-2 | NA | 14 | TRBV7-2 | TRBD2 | CASSLRAGTGELFF | TGTGCCAGCAGCTTACGAGCGGGAACCGGGGAGCTGTTTTTT
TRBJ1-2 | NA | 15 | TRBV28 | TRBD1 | CASSDLRTGEGGYTF | TGTGCCAGCAGTGACCTTAGGACAGGGGAAGGTGGCTACACCTTC
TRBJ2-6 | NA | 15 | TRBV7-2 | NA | CASSPRGSGANVLTF | TGTGCCAGCAGCCCCAGGGGTTCTGGGGCCAACGTCCTGACTTTC
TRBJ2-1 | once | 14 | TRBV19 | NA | CASSIEAFYNEQFF | TGTGCCAGTAGTATCGAGGCCTTCTACAATGAGCAGTTCTTC
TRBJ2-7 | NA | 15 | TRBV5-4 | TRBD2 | CASSLEAGTRSEQYF | TGTGCCAGCAGCTTGGAAGCGGGAACCCGCAGCGAGCAGTACTTC
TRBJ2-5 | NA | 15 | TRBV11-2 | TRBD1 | CASSPISGQGETQYF | TGTGCCAGCAGCCCAATAAGTGGACAGGGAGAGACCCAGTACTTC
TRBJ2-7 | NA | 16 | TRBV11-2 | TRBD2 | CASSLDRRLAAYEQYF | TGTGCCAGCAGCTTAGATCGAAGGCTAGCGGCTTACGAGCAGTACTTC
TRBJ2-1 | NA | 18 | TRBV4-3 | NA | CASSQERGTGTRIDEQFF | TGCGCCAGCAGCCAAGAGCGGGGCACCGGGACTCGGATCGATGAGCAGTTCTTC
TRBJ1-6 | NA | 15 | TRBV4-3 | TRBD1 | CASSHRGRGYSPLHF | TGCGCCAGCAGCCACAGGGGGCGCGGGTATTCACCCCTCCACTTT
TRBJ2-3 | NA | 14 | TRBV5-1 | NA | CASSPTPSTDTQYF | TGCGCCAGCAGCCCGACCCCTAGCACAGATACGCAGTATTTT
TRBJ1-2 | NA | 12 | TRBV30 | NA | CAWTPHGAGYTF | TGTGCCTGGACTCCGCATGGCGCTGGCTACACCTTC